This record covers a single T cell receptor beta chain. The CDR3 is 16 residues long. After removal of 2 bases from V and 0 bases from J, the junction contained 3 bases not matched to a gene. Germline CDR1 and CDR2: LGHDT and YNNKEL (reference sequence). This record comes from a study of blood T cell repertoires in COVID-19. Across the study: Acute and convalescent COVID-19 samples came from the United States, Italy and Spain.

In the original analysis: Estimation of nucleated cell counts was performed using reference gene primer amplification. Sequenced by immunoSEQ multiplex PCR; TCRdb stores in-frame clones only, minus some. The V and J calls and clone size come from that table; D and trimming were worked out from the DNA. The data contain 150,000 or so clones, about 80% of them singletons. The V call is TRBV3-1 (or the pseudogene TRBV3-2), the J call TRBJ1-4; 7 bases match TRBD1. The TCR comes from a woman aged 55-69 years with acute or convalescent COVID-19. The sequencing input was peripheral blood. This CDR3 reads CASSQYTGATNEKLFF. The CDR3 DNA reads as TGTGCCAGCAGCCAATATACAGGGGCAACTAATGAAAAACTGTTTTTT.